The 15 T cell receptor beta chains below all came from one sample that was sequenced in a study of PD-1 blockade in mismatch repair-deficient tumors. Produced via immunoSEQ multiplex PCR; TCRdb's table is partial and in-frame only. The table has 85,000 to 130,000 clones, over 75% seen once. The material was peripheral blood, obtained roughly 35 weeks after starting pembrolizumab. The source of these receptors is an adult with mismatch repair-deficient cancer.

This clone was observed once. The chain combines TRBV15 with TRBJ2-1; no reliable D call. Trimming took off 8 bases at V and 0 bases at J, with 14 bases between the two ends. There are 15 residues in the CDR3. Germline V gene data show CDR1 as LNHNV and CDR2 as YYDKDF (reference sequence). The CDR3 sequence: CATAQAGNSYNEQFF. The CDR3 DNA sequence: TGTGCCACCGCTCAGGCTGGCAACTCCTACAATGAGCAGTTCTTC. Full variable domain (remainder filled in from reference TRBV15 and TRBJ2-1): DAMVIQNPRYQVTQFGKPVTLSCSQTLNHNVMYWYQQKSSQAPKLLFHYYDKDFNNEADTPDNFQSRRPNTSFCFLDIRSPGLGDTAMYLCATAQAGNSYNEQFFGPGTRLTVL.

This clone was observed a single time. The rearrangement links TRBV6-1 to TRBJ1-5; maybe TRBD1 (6 bases). Germline V gene sequence: CDR1 MNHNS, CDR2 SASEGT. The CDR3 is 14 amino acids. Trimming pared 3 bases from V and 5 bases from J, leaving 11 bases between. This chain's CDR3 is CASSEWQGHQPQHF. CDR3 DNA sequence: TGTGCCAGCAGTGAGTGGCAGGGGCATCAGCCCCAGCATTTT.

The chain employs TRBV7-6 and TRBJ1-5, with D tentatively TRBD1 (5 bases). Germline V gene data show CDR1 as SGHVS and CDR2 as FNYEAQ. Trimming took off 3 bases at V and 0 bases at J, with 6 bases between the two ends. This CDR3 spans 14 amino acids. CDR3 residues: CASSLGVSNQPQHF. CDR3 in DNA: TGTGCCAGCAGCTTGGGGGTTAGCAATCAGCCCCAGCATTTT.

The chain couples TRBV6-1 to TRBJ2-3, with TRBD2 matching over 8 bases. CDR1 is MNHNS and CDR2 is SASEGT in the germline V gene. V trimming: 7 bases; J trimming: 1 base; junction bases outside the gene matches: 4. The CDR3 sequence is 14 residues long. The CDR3: CASTPGLGTDTQYF. The CDR3 DNA reads TGTGCCAGCACCCCGGGACTAGGCACAGATACGCAGTATTTT.

J is TRBJ2-7 and V is TRBV5-5, with 7 positions matching TRBD2. After removal of 0 bases from V and 1 base from J, the junction contained 1 base not matched to a gene. Germline V gene lookup returns CDR1 SGHKS and CDR2 YYEKEE (reference sequence). The CDR3 is 14 amino acids. The CDR3 sequence: CASSLGTRSYEQYF. The CDR3 DNA reads TGTGCCAGCAGCTTGGGGACTAGATCCTACGAGCAGTACTTC.

The chain joins TRBV9 to TRBJ1-3; no reliable D call. V was cut by 4 bases and J by 0 bases, with 17 bases left in between. This CDR3 contains 17 residues. In germline, CDR1 is SGDLS, CDR2 YYNGEE. CDR3 residues: CASSHGDRDASGNTIYF. The CDR3 bases are TGTGCCAGCAGCCATGGAGACCGGGATGCCTCTGGAAACACCATATATTTT. The whole variable domain, remainder taken from reference TRBV9 and TRBJ1-3, is DSGVTQTPKHLITATGQRVTLRCSPRSGDLSVYWYQQSLDQGLQFLIQYYNGEERAKGNILERFSAQQFPDLHSELNLSSLELGDSALYFCASSHGDRDASGNTIYFGEGSWLTVV.

The chain joins TRBV4-1 to TRBJ2-7, with 11 positions matching TRBD2. The CDR3 sequence is 18 residues long. Germline assignment: CDR1 MGHRA and CDR2 YSYEKL. V lost 0 bases, J lost 0 bases, and 7 bases stayed unmatched. This CDR3 is CASSQETSGRGSSYEQYF. CDR3 DNA sequence: TGCGCCAGCAGCCAAGAAACTAGCGGGAGAGGGAGCTCCTACGAGCAGTACTTC.

The J gene is TRBJ1-2, the V gene TRBV10-3, with D perhaps TRBD1 (5 bases). The ends were cut back, 10 bases at V and 0 bases at J, with 15 bases in the middle. Germline V gene data show CDR1 as ENHRY and CDR2 as SYGVKD. The CDR3 runs to 14 residues. This CDR3 reads CATSGVEANYGYTF. CDR3 coding DNA: TGTGCCACCTCGGGGGTCGAAGCTAACTATGGCTACACCTTC.

Here the CDR3 reads CASSDRLAGDEYEQYF. The CDR3 DNA is TGTGCCAGCAGCGACAGACTAGCGGGAGACGAGTACGAGCAGTACTTC. The genes are TRBV2 and TRBJ2-7, with 12 bases aligning to TRBD2. Losses at the gene ends were 6 bases for V and 4 bases for J; bases not matched to a gene: 10. Germline assignment: CDR1 SNHLY and CDR2 FYNNEI. The CDR3 extends over 16 amino acids.

V usage is TRBV4-1 and J usage is TRBJ2-7; either TRBD1 or TRBD2 may fit D (5 bases each). CDR1 is MGHRA, CDR2 YSYEKL, per germline. V was trimmed by 4 bases and J by 5 bases, leaving 18 bases between them. The CDR3 has 15 residues. The CDR3 spells CASSRDGLSIDEQYF. In DNA form, the CDR3 reads TGCGCCAGCAGCCGGGACGGACTGTCGATTGACGAGCAGTACTTC.

For this clone: Other DNA variants within this sample encode the same CDR3. The chain recombines TRBV13 with TRBJ1-1; D gene ambiguous. The V gene lost 5 bases and the J gene lost 6 bases, with 10 bases spanning the gap. The germline V gene has CDR1 PRHDT and CDR2 FYEKMQ (reference sequence). This CDR3 contains 12 residues. CDR3 sequence: CASSLQMAEAFF. Written as DNA, the CDR3 is TGTGCCAGCAGCCTACAGATGGCTGAAGCTTTCTTT. The variable domain in full, completed from reference TRBV13 and TRBJ1-1, reads AAGVIQSPRHLIKEKRETATLKCYPIPRHDTVYWYQQGPGQDPQFLISFYEKMQSDKGSIPDRFSAQQFSDYHSELNMSSLELGDSALYFCASSLQMAEAFFGQGTRLTVV.

The chain carries TRBV5-4 and TRBJ2-2; D not resolved. This CDR3 region has 16 residues. Germline V gene data show CDR1 as SGHNT and CDR2 as YYREEE (reference sequence). V was clipped by 2 bases and J by 7 bases, with 18 bases between them. CDR3 in amino acids: CASSLPWGTEDGELFF. CDR3 bases: TGTGCCAGCAGCTTACCCTGGGGAACTGAAGACGGGGAGCTGTTTTTT.

The rearrangement uses TRBV10-3 and TRBJ1-4, with 8 bases that match TRBD1. Germline CDR1 ENHRY, CDR2 SYGVKD. There are 14 residues in the CDR3. Germline trimming cut 6 bases from V and 8 bases from J; bases unmatched to any gene: 8. CDR3 residues: CAISGQGLEEKLFF. Here the CDR3 DNA reads TGTGCCATCAGCGGACAGGGACTAGAAGAAAAACTGTTTTTT.

The rearrangement uses TRBV11-2 and TRBJ2-7; D is uncertain. The V end was cut by 5 bases, the J end by 2 bases, with 13 bases between. Germline V lookup: CDR1 SGHAT, CDR2 FQNNGV. This CDR3 is 14 amino acids long. This CDR3 is CASSQDKGPYEQYF. For the CDR3, the DNA is TGTGCCAGCAGCCAAGATAAGGGTCCCTACGAGCAGTACTTC. Full variable domain (missing parts from reference TRBV11-2 and TRBJ2-7): EAGVAQSPRYKIIEKRQSVAFWCNPISGHATLYWYQQILGQGPKLLIQFQNNGVVDDSQLPKDRFSAERLKGVDSTLKIQPAKLEDSAVYLCASSQDKGPYEQYFGPGTRLTVT.

The chain links TRBV11-2 to TRBJ2-2, with D hard to call. V shed 0 bases and J shed 1 base, with 12 bases lying between them. Germline V gene data show CDR1 as SGHAT and CDR2 as FQNNGV. The CDR3 spans 17 residues. The CDR3 here is CASSLDAEEKNTGELFF. CDR3 sequence (DNA): TGTGCCAGCAGCTTAGATGCCGAGGAGAAGAACACCGGGGAGCTGTTTTTT.